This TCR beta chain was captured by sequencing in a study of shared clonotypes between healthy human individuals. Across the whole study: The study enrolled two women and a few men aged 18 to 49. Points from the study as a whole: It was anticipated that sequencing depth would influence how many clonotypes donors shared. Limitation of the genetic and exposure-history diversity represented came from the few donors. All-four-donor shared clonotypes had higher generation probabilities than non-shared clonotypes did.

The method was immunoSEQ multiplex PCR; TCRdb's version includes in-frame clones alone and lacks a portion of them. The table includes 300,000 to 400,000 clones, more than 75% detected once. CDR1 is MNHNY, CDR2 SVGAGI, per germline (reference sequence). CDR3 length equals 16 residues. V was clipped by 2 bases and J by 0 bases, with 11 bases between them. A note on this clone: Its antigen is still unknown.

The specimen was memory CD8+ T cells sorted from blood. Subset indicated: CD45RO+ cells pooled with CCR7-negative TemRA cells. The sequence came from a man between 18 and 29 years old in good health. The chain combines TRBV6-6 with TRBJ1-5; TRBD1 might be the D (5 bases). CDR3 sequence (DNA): TGTGCCAGCAGTTACATTTCGGGGGTTAGCAATCAGCCCCAGCATTTT. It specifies CASSYISGVSNQPQHF.